One and the same sample provided the 28 T cell receptor beta chains below, sequenced in a study of early T cells in non-severe SARS-CoV-2 infection. TCRdb re-analysed the 5' RACE reads in MiXCR, keeping a single row per CDR3 protein. The data show about 52,000 distinct CDR3 sequences, approximately 9.9% seen once. The sample taken for sequencing was whole blood. The source is an adult who was a healthcare worker with PCR-confirmed SARS-CoV-2 infection or an uninfected control (not recorded which).

In this sample, this clonotype turned up a few times. This sequence joins TRBV29-1 and TRBJ2-1; the match to TRBD2 covers 11 bases. The CDR3 loop spans 15 amino acids. Losses at the gene ends were 6 bases for V and 2 bases for J; bases not matched to a gene: 6. Germline CDR1 is SQVTM and CDR2 is ANQGSEA. The CDR3 nucleotides read TGCAGCGTGATAGGGACTAGCGGCCCCTACAATGAGCAGTTCTTC. It is translated as CSVIGTSGPYNEQFF.

This clonotype appeared many times. This chain connects TRBV7-9 to TRBJ2-5; 13 bases are shared with TRBD2. The V gene end was trimmed by 5 bases and the J gene end by 5 bases; junction bases not matched to a gene: 2. Germline loops: CDR1 SEHNR, CDR2 FQNEAQ (reference sequence). The CDR3 consists of 14 residues. For the CDR3, the DNA is TGTGCCAGCAGCCCGGGACTAGCGGGGGAGACCCAGTACTTC. Residues: CASSPGLAGETQYF.

This clonotype was picked up many times. The chain carries TRBV7-2 and TRBJ2-1; 7 positions agree with TRBD2. J gave up 8 bases and V 2 bases, and 12 bases lay outside the gene matches. The germline gives CDR1 SGHTA, CDR2 FQGNSA. The CDR3 loop spans 16 amino acids. CDR3 in amino acids: CASSLLTRAGAYEQFF. The CDR3 DNA reads TGTGCCAGCAGCTTATTAACTCGGGCGGGAGCCTATGAGCAGTTCTTC.

The V and J genes are TRBV5-1 and TRBJ1-6; a weak D match, TRBD1 (6 bases). CDR1 and CDR2 from the germline V gene are SGHRS and YFSETQ. CDR3 length: 13 residues. Trimming took off 7 bases at V and 10 bases at J, with 15 bases between the two ends. The CDR3 nucleotides read TGCGCCAGCCGTACAGGGCAGGGATCACCCCTCCACTTT. It codes for CASRTGQGSPLHF.

This clonotype occurred many times. The chain couples TRBV19 to TRBJ2-3; D possibly uses TRBD1 or TRBD2 (7 bases each). The CDR3 has 14 amino acids. The germline gives CDR1 LNHDA, CDR2 SQIVND (reference sequence). Between the trimmed V and J ends, which lost 5 bases and 5 bases, there was a span of 14 bases. CDR3 DNA: TGTGCCAGTAGTGCCGACAGGGAGGGAGATACGCAGTATTTT. Translation: CASSADREGDTQYF.

There are many counts of this clonotype. This chain links TRBV5-6 with TRBJ2-3, with 7 bases fitting TRBD1. CDR1 is SGHDT and CDR2 is YYEEEE in the germline V gene. J lost 2 bases, V lost 3 bases, and 3 bases had no gene match. There are 14 residues in the CDR3. The CDR3 sequence is CASSWDRPTDTQYF. The CDR3 DNA reads as TGTGCCAGCAGCTGGGACAGACCCACAGATACGCAGTATTTT.

Only a few counts were recorded for this clonotype. The chain couples TRBV7-9 to TRBJ2-1; 12 nucleotides match TRBD1. This CDR3 has 17 amino acids. Germline CDR1 and CDR2: SEHNR and FQNEAQ (reference sequence). The junction had 13 bases not matched to a gene; V was cut back by 5 bases and J by 8 bases. The CDR3 region is CASSPRWGTGGDDEQFF. CDR3 nucleotide sequence: TGTGCCAGCAGCCCCCGCTGGGGGACAGGGGGCGATGATGAGCAGTTCTTC.

Only a few counts were recorded for this clonotype. The chain is built from TRBV10-1 and TRBJ2-7, with 7 bases aligning to TRBD1. Germline assignment: CDR1 WNHNN and CDR2 SYGVQD (reference sequence). CDR3 length: 14 amino acids. The V gene end was trimmed by 3 bases and the J gene end by 5 bases; junction bases not matched to a gene: 7. The CDR3 bases are TGCGCCAGCAGTGACCCAGGACAGGATGACGAGCAGTACTTC. This encodes CASSDPGQDDEQYF.

The chain joins TRBV12-5 to TRBJ2-5, with 13 bases identical to TRBD2. Germline lookup yields CDR1 LGHNT and CDR2 FRNRAP. The CDR3 spans 16 residues. V dropped 4 bases and J dropped 4; count of bases not matched to a gene: 6. CDR3 bases: TGTGCTAGTGGTTCGTGGACTAGCGGGAGTGCAGAGACCCAGTACTTC. This codes for CASGSWTSGSAETQYF.

The genes are TRBV6-2 or TRBV6-3 and TRBJ2-4; 9 bases agree with TRBD1. There are 14 residues in the CDR3. Germline CDR1 and CDR2: MNHEY and SVGEGT. With V trimmed by 5 bases and J by 6 bases, 5 bases remained unmatched. Written as DNA, the CDR3 is TGTGCCAGCAGTATGGACAGGGGTGTAAACATTCAGTACTTC. It specifies CASSMDRGVNIQYF.

This rearrangement joins TRBV29-1 to TRBJ1-2, with 10 bases fitting TRBD1. J lost 4 bases, V lost 6 bases, and 8 bases had no gene match. The CDR3 is made up of 14 amino acids. The germline V gene has CDR1 SQVTM and CDR2 ANQGSEA. Written as DNA, the CDR3 is TGCAGCGTCAACGACAGGGGGCGTACCTATGGCTACACCTTC. Protein sequence: CSVNDRGRTYGYTF.

This chain connects TRBV10-3 to TRBJ2-3; 7 nucleotides agree with TRBD2. The CDR3 contains 13 residues. In germline, CDR1 is ENHRY, CDR2 SYGVKD. The V gene end was trimmed by 1 base and the J gene end by 5 bases; junction bases not matched to a gene: 0. The CDR3 DNA follows: TGTGCCATCAGTGAGTGGGGGGGAGATACGCAGTATTTT. It translates to CAISEWGGDTQYF.

In the case of this clonotype: A much larger clone differs by one base, so this may be a read error. The V call is TRBV11-3, the J call TRBJ2-2; maybe TRBD2 (7 bases). CDR1 and CDR2 (germline): SGHNT, YENEEA. The CDR3 is 17 residues long. The CDR3, as DNA: TGTGCCGGCAGCTTAGTTGCGGGGGCCTATAACACCGGGGAGCTGTTTTTT. Protein product: CAGSLVAGAYNTGELFF.

The table lists this clonotype with a few counts. The V call is TRBV28, the J call TRBJ2-5; unclear D gene. V shed 6 bases and J shed 3 bases, with 8 bases lying between them. Germline values: CDR1 MDHEN, CDR2 SYDVKM. CDR3 size: 12 residues. CDR3 sequence: CASSEAEETQYF. The CDR3 bases are TGTGCCAGCAGCGAGGCAGAAGAGACCCAGTACTTC.

This sequence joins TRBV5-1 and TRBJ1-1, with 9 bases fitting TRBD1. Germline values: CDR1 SGHRS, CDR2 YFSETQ. Unmatched junction bases numbered 2, after V lost 2 bases and J lost 3 bases. The CDR3 is made up of 14 amino acids. CDR3: CASSLQGAHTEAFF. For the CDR3, the DNA is TGCGCCAGCAGCTTACAGGGGGCCCACACTGAAGCTTTCTTT.

This clonotype appeared many times. The chain links TRBV4-3 to TRBJ1-6; D may be TRBD1 (5 bases). This CDR3 is built from 16 residues. Germline assignment: CDR1 LGHNA and CDR2 YSLEER. The ends were cut back, 1 base at V and 9 bases at J, with 16 bases in the middle. This chain's CDR3 is CASSQGSAGRISPLHF. CDR3 coding DNA: TGCGCCAGCAGCCAAGGATCGGCAGGGAGAATTTCACCCCTCCACTTT.

The rearrangement links TRBV12-3 or TRBV12-4 to TRBJ1-1; a weak D match, TRBD1 (5 bases). V shed 2 bases and J shed 10 bases, with 8 bases lying between them. This CDR3 comprises 11 residues. The CDR3 protein is CASSLPGRAFF. The CDR3 DNA follows: TGTGCCAGCAGTTTACCAGGGCGAGCTTTCTTT.

This clonotype was picked up a small number of times. The chain carries TRBV2 and TRBJ2-5; D is undetermined. The CDR3 loop spans 13 amino acids. V shed 2 bases and J shed 4 bases, with 8 bases lying between them. Germline CDR1 and CDR2: SNHLY and FYNNEI. The CDR3 loop reads CASSEKAGETQYF. CDR3 DNA sequence: TGTGCCAGCAGTGAAAAAGCCGGAGAGACCCAGTACTTC.

On this clonotype itself: This may come from a read error, since a much larger clone is one base off. This rearrangement joins TRBV5-1 to TRBJ2-1, with TRBD2 matching 9 bases. This CDR3 has 15 residues. Germline V lookup: CDR1 SGHRS, CDR2 YFSETQ. CDR3 nucleotide sequence: TGCACCAGCAGCAATAGCGGGAGCCCCTACAATGAGCAGTTCTTC. Its translation is CTSSNSGSPYNEQFF.

In its sample, this clonotype was seen many times. The gene calls are TRBV7-8 and TRBJ1-2, with D possibly TRBD1 on 6 matching bases. The CDR3 contains 15 residues. Trimming took 4 bases from V and 8 from J, leaving 20 bases between them. CDR1 is SGHVS, CDR2 FQNEAQ, per germline. CDR3 amino acids: CASSSPTQGLGGYTF. CDR3 nucleotide sequence: TGTGCCAGCAGCTCCCCCACACAGGGTCTAGGGGGCTACACCTTC.

The V and J genes are TRBV24-1 and TRBJ2-2; D might be TRBD1 or TRBD2, each matching 5 bases. The germline gives CDR1 KGHDR, CDR2 SFDVKD. V was trimmed by 7 bases and J by 6 bases, leaving 14 bases between them. The CDR3 has 14 amino acids. The CDR3 here is CATSGSWGSGELFF. CDR3 DNA: TGTGCCACCAGCGGATCTTGGGGGTCCGGGGAGCTGTTTTTT.

The chain has TRBV28 and TRBJ2-1, with 8 bases identical to TRBD2. Germline CDR1 and CDR2: MDHEN and SYDVKM. This CDR3 is built from 13 residues. The trim removed 7 bases at V and 6 bases at J, leaving 5 bases unmatched. CDR3 nucleotides: TGTGCCAGCACAGTAAGCGGGAGCAATGAGCAGTTCTTC. Protein sequence: CASTVSGSNEQFF.

The table lists this clonotype with a few counts. The chain couples TRBV18 to TRBJ1-5; no reliable D call. Germline-derived CDR1 and CDR2 are KGHSH and LQKENI. The V end lost 1 base, the J end lost 1 base, and 2 bases lay between the germline ends. CDR3 length: 13 residues. The CDR3 protein is CASSPQSNQPQHF. CDR3 nucleotides: TGTGCCAGCTCACCACAAAGCAATCAGCCCCAGCATTTT.

This clonotype was counted many times. CDR3 DNA sequence: TGTGCCAGCAGTTTGGGACTCCGCGGCGAGCAGTACTTC. Protein sequence: CASSLGLRGEQYF. The rearrangement uses TRBV28 and TRBJ2-7, with TRBD2 as a possible D gene (6 bases). Trimming removed 3 bases at V and 6 bases at J, with 12 bases between. The germline CDR1 and CDR2 sequences are MDHEN and SYDVKM. There are 13 residues in the CDR3. The whole variable domain, remainder taken from reference TRBV28 and TRBJ2-7, is DVKVTQSSRYLVKRTGEKVFLECVQDMDHENMFWYRQDPGLGLRLIYFSYDVKMKEKGDIPEGYSVSREKKERFSLILESASTNQTSMYLCASSLGLRGEQYFGPGTRLTVT.

This clonotype was seen a few times. This rearrangement joins TRBV5-1 to TRBJ1-4; 7 positions agree with TRBD1. The CDR3 is made up of 14 amino acids. CDR1 SGHRS and CDR2 YFSETQ come from the germline V gene. Trimming cost V 3 bases and J 8 bases; bases outside gene matches: 7. In DNA form, the CDR3 reads TGCGCCAGCAGCTCTCAGGGGGAAGACGAAAAACTGTTTTTT. Amino acids: CASSSQGEDEKLFF.

This clonotype has at least ten counts. The rearrangement links TRBV7-9 to TRBJ2-3, with 7 bases lining up with TRBD2. Trimming at V came to 1 base and at J to 4 bases, leaving 14 bases not matched to a gene. The length of the CDR3 is 18 residues. Germline V gene data show CDR1 as SEHNR and CDR2 as FQNEAQ (reference sequence). The CDR3: CASSLVRERTSDSDTQYF. The CDR3 coding sequence is TGTGCCAGCAGCTTAGTTCGCGAGAGGACTAGTGATTCAGATACGCAGTATTTT.

The V gene is TRBV5-1, the J gene TRBJ2-1; D ambiguous. This CDR3 is built from 11 residues. CDR1 and CDR2 from the germline V gene are SGHRS and YFSETQ. V dropped 5 bases and J dropped 7 bases, with 7 bases sitting between them. The CDR3 nucleotides are TGCGCCAGCAGGGAAGGAAATGAGCAGTTCTTC. Protein: CASREGNEQFF.

This clonotype was seen a handful of times. The chain employs TRBV7-6 and TRBJ1-4; D is perhaps TRBD1 (6 bases). Trimming took off 0 bases at V and 8 bases at J, with 13 bases between the two ends. The CDR3 extends over 15 amino acids. Per the germline V gene, CDR1 is SGHVS and CDR2 is FNYEAQ. The CDR3 spells CASSLATTGPEKLFF. The CDR3 coding sequence is TGTGCCAGCAGCTTAGCAACGACAGGACCGGAAAAACTGTTTTTT.